Given below is one T cell receptor (beta chain) in context. The antigen is undetermined. Trimming shortened V by 1 base and J by 7 bases, and 16 bases separated the two germline ends. From germline, CDR1 is SGHAT and CDR2 FQDESV (reference sequence). This CDR3 is built from 15 residues. The data belong to a study of T cell repertoires in cytomegalovirus infection. Study in general: As its CMV epitopes, the study selected recently identified HLA-C-restricted and well-studied HLA-B-restricted targets. Evidence of both CMV infection and a matching HLA type came from public TCR beta signatures.

A single record per CDR3 protein comes from TCRdb applying MiXCR to the reads. Of fewer than 650,000 distinct CDR3 sequences listed, roughly 43% are singletons. Whole-study findings and limits: CMV-specific HLA-C-restricted TCR beta clonotypes dominated the ex vivo response. Of the TCR beta families, the public ones yielded a cumulative frequency that identified carriers of CMV plus the relevant HLA.

Source: cultured PBMCs, taken from culture after CMV antigen stimulation. The TCR comes from a human donor in good health (CMV status not recorded). Some clones in this sample may be carry-over from other donors' samples. This sequence joins TRBV11-1 and TRBJ1-1, with D unclear. CDR3 region: CASSLDEGPGGEAFF. DNA of the CDR3: TGTGCCAGCAGCTTAGATGAGGGCCCCGGTGGTGAAGCTTTCTTT.